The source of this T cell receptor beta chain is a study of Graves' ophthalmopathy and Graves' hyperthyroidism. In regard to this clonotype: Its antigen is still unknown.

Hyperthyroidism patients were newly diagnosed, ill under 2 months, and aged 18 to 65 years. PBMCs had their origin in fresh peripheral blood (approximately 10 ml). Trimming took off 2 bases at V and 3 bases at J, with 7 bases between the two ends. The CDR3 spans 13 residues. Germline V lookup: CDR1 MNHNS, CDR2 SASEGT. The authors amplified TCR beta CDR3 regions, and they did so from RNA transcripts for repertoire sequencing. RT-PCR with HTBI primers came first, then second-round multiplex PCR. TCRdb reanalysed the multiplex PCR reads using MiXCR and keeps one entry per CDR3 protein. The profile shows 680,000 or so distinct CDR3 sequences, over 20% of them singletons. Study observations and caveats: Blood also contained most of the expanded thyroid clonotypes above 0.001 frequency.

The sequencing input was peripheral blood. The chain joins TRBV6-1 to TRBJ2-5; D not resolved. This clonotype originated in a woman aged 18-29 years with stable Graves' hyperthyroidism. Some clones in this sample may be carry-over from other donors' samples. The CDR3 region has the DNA TGTGCCAGCAGTGAAATCACAGAAGAGACCCAGTACTTC. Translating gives CASSEITEETQYF.